The 12 T cell receptor beta chains listed next were all sequenced from one sample in a study of cytomegalovirus exposure and HLA in healthy donors. Primers: 60 Vbeta forward and 13 Jbeta reverse. TCRdb keeps only in-frame clones here, not all; method: immunoSEQ multiplex PCR. This table has nearly 95,000 clones, less than 8% appearing once. The sample was PBMCs. The receptors originated from a man aged 50 to 59 in good health and CMV-seronegative.

This clone was detected only a few times. An end of the junction does not agree with germline; a read error may underlie this. The V call is TRBV5-1, the J call TRBJ1-1; possible D gene TRBD1, 5 bases. Germline CDR1 is SGHRS and CDR2 is YFSETQ. This CDR3 region has 13 residues. The CDR3 here is CASSLGISKGAFF. CDR3 coding DNA: TGCGCCAGCAGTTTGGGGATTTCTAAGGGGGCTTTCTTT.

This clone turned up a few times. The chain recombines TRBV6-5 with TRBJ2-7, with 11 bases aligning to TRBD1. Looked up from germline, CDR1 is MNHEY and CDR2 is SVGAGI. The V segment lost 5 bases and the J segment 4 bases; nucleotides outside the gene matches: 4. This CDR3 is 14 amino acids long. The CDR3 DNA follows: TGTGCCAGCAGTGAAGGGACAGGGGGGTACGAGCAGTACTTC. Residues: CASSEGTGGYEQYF.

V gene TRBV29-1 combines with J gene TRBJ2-5, with 14 bases identical to TRBD2. CDR1 is SQVTM and CDR2 is ANQGSEA in the germline V gene. The CDR3 spans 15 residues. The J segment lost 4 bases and the V segment lost 4 bases, leaving 5 bases of the junction unmatched. This CDR3 is CSVVRGTSGRETQYF. The CDR3, as DNA: TGCAGCGTTGTTCGGGGGACTAGCGGGAGAGAGACCCAGTACTTC.

This clone has just a few counts. V usage is TRBV2 and J usage is TRBJ1-1; possibly TRBD1 for D (5 bases). This CDR3 has 17 amino acids. CDR1 is SNHLY, CDR2 FYNNEI, per germline. V lost 1 base and J lost 10, with 25 bases in between. The CDR3: CASSEERGGTAGRGAFF. The CDR3 DNA reads TGTGCCAGCAGTGAAGAGAGAGGAGGGACGGCGGGGCGGGGAGCTTTCTTT. The variable domain in full, completed from reference TRBV2 and TRBJ1-1, reads EPEVTQTPSHQVTQMGQEVILRCVPISNHLYFYWYRQILGQKVEFLVSFYNNEISEKSEIFDDQFSVERPDGSNFTLKIRSTKLEDSAMYFCASSEERGGTAGRGAFFGQGTRLTVV.

V and J are TRBV29-1 and TRBJ2-7; TRBD1 matches 8 bases. Germline V gene sequence: CDR1 SQVTM, CDR2 ANQGSEA. V lost 4 bases, J lost 3 bases, and 8 bases stayed unmatched. The CDR3 is 14 amino acids. Written as DNA, the CDR3 is TGCAGCGTTGGCCGTGACAGGGGATACTACGAGCAGTACTTC. Protein sequence: CSVGRDRGYYEQYF.

The V and J genes are TRBV14 and TRBJ1-2; D unclear. Trimming stripped 1 base from V and 9 bases from J, with 12 bases between. Germline assignment: CDR1 SGHDN and CDR2 FVKESK. The CDR3 is 13 residues long. CDR3 region: CASSQGAGLSYTF. CDR3 nucleotides: TGTGCCAGCAGCCAAGGGGCAGGTCTTAGCTACACCTTC.

The rearrangement uses TRBV28 and TRBJ2-1; 13 bases align to TRBD2. Germline CDR1 reads MDHEN; CDR2 reads SYDVKM. V lost 6 bases, J lost 3 bases, and 8 bases stayed unmatched. The CDR3 totals 17 residues. CDR3 bases: TGTGCCAGCAGGAGGACTAGCGGGAGTTTAAGCTACAATGAGCAGTTCTTC. Its protein is CASRRTSGSLSYNEQFF.

This chain uses TRBV7-9 with TRBJ2-7; TRBD1 might be the D (6 bases). This CDR3 comprises 18 residues. Trimming pared 2 bases from V and 2 bases from J, leaving 22 bases between. CDR1 and CDR2 from the germline V gene are SEHNR and FQNEAQ (reference sequence). The CDR3 protein is CASSLSGTYWKTTYEQYF. In nucleotides, the CDR3 is TGTGCCAGCAGCTTATCCGGGACATACTGGAAAACTACCTACGAGCAGTACTTC. The full variable domain, rest sourced from reference TRBV7-9 and TRBJ2-7, is DTGVSQNPRHKITKRGQNVTFRCDPISEHNRLYWYRQTLGQGPEFLTYFQNEAQLEKSRLLSDRFSAERPKGSFSTLEIQRTEQGDSAMYLCASSLSGTYWKTTYEQYFGPGTRLTVT.

The rearrangement uses TRBV4-1 and TRBJ2-1; D is unresolved. The V gene's germline CDR1 is MGHRA and CDR2 YSYEKL. The CDR3 spans 11 residues. Trimming took 5 bases from V and 8 from J, leaving 7 bases between them. The CDR3 DNA reads TGCGCCAGCAGCGCCCAGGATGAGCAGTTCTTC. As protein: CASSAQDEQFF.

This chain connects TRBV10-3 to TRBJ1-1, with a possible D match to TRBD1 (6 bases). Germline-derived CDR1 and CDR2 are ENHRY and SYGVKD. The CDR3 has 14 amino acids. V lost 5 bases and J lost 3, with 13 bases in between. The CDR3 sequence is CAISLQGRDTEAFF. The CDR3 DNA sequence: TGTGCCATCAGTTTACAGGGACGGGACACTGAAGCTTTCTTT.

The chain joins TRBV10-3 to TRBJ2-1, with a weak D call TRBD2 (5 bases). Trimming stripped 7 bases from V and 0 bases from J, with 10 bases between. CDR1 is ENHRY and CDR2 is SYGVKD in the germline V gene. CDR3 length: 14 residues. The CDR3 region has the DNA TGTGCCATCAAAAACGGGAACTCCTACAATGAGCAGTTCTTC. It specifies CAIKNGNSYNEQFF.

The V and J genes are TRBV5-1 and TRBJ2-1; TRBD2 aligns across 14 bases. The CDR3 loop spans 15 amino acids. Per the germline V gene, CDR1 is SGHRS and CDR2 is YFSETQ. V was clipped by 4 bases and J by 8 bases; unmatched bases: 5. In nucleotides, the CDR3 is TGCGCCAGCAGCCCCCCGGGACTAGCGGGGGATGAGCAGTTCTTC. It translates to CASSPPGLAGDEQFF.